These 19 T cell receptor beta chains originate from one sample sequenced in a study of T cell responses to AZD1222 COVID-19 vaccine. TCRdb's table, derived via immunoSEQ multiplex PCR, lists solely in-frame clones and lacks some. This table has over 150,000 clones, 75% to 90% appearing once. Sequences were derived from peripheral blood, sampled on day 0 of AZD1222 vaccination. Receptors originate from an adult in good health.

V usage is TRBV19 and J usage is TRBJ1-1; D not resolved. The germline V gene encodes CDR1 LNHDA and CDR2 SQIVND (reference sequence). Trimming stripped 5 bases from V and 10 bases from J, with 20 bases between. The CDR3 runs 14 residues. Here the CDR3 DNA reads TGTGCCAGTAGTGCCTTACGGGCTACAGTAGGAGCTTTCTTT. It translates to CASSALRATVGAFF.

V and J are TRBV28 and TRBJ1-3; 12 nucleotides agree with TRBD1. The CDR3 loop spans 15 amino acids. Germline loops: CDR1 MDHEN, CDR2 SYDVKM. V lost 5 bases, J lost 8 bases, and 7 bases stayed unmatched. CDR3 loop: CASSRSGQGAYTIYF. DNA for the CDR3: TGTGCCAGCAGTCGCTCGGGACAGGGGGCGTACACCATATATTTT.

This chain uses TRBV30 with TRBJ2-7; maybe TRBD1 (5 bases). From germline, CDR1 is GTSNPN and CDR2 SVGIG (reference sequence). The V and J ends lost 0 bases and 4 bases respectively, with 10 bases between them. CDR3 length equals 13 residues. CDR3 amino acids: CAWSVLQDYEQYF. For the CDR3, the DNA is TGTGCCTGGAGTGTACTACAGGATTACGAGCAGTACTTC.

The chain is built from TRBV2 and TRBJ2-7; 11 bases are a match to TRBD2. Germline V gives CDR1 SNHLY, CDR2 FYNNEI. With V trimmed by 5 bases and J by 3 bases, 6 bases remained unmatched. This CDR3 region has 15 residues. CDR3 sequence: CASSSSGRTYYEQYF. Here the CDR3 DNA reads TGTGCCAGCAGTTCTAGCGGGAGGACCTACTACGAGCAGTACTTC.

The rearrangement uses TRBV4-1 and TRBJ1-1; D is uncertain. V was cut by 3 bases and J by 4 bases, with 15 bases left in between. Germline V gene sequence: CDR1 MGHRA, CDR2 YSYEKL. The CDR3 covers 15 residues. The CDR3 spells CASSQLGLGGTEAFF. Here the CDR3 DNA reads TGCGCCAGCAGCCAGTTGGGGTTAGGCGGCACTGAAGCTTTCTTT.

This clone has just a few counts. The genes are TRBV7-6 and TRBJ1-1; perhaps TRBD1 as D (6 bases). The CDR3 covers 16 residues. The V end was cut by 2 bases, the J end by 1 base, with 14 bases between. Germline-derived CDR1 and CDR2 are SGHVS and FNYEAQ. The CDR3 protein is CASSLSGGGTNTEAFF. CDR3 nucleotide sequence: TGTGCCAGCAGCTTATCTGGGGGGGGCACGAACACTGAAGCTTTCTTT.

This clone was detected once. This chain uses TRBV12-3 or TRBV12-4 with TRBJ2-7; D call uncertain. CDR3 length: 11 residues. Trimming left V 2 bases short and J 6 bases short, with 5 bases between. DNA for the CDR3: TGTGCCAGCAGTTTATGGGGCGAGCAGTACTTC. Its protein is CASSLWGEQYF.

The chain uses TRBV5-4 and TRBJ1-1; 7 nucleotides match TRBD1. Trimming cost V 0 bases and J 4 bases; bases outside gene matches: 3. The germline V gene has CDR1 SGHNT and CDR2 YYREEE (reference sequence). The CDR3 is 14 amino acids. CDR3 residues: CASSLGTGGTEAFF. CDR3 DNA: TGTGCCAGCAGCTTGGGGACAGGCGGCACTGAAGCTTTCTTT.

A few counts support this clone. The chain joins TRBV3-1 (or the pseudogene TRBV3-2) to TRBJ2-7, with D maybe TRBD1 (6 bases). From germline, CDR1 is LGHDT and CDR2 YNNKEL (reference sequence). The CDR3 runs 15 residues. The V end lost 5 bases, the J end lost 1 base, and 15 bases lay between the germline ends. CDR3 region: CASSFPGARSYEQYF. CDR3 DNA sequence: TGTGCCAGCAGCTTCCCAGGGGCCAGGTCCTACGAGCAGTACTTC.

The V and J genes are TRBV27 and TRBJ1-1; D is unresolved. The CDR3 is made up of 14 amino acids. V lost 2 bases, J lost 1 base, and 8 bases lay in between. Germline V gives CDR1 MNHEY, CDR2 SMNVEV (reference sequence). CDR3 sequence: CASSLRPRNTEAFF. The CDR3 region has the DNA TGTGCCAGCAGTTTAAGGCCCAGGAACACTGAAGCTTTCTTT.

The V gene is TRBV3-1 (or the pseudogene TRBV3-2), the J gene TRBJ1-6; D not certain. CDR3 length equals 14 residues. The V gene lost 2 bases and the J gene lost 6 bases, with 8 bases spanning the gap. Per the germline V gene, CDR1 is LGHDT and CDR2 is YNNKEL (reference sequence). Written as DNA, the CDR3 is TGTGCCAGCAGCCAACTAGTAGGTAATTCACCCCTCCACTTT. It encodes CASSQLVGNSPLHF.

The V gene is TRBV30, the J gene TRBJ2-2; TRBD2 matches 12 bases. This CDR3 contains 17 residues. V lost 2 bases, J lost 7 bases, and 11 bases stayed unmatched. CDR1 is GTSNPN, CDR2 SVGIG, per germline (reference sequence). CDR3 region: CAWSNPRLAGDVGELFF. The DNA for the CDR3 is TGTGCCTGGAGTAACCCCCGACTAGCGGGAGATGTCGGGGAGCTGTTTTTT.

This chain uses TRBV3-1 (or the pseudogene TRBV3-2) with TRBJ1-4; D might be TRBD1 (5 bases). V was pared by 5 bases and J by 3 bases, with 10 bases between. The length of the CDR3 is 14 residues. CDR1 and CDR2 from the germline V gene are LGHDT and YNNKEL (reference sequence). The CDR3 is CASSSGRANEKLFF. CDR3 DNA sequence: TGTGCCAGCAGCTCAGGGCGGGCTAATGAAAAACTGTTTTTT.

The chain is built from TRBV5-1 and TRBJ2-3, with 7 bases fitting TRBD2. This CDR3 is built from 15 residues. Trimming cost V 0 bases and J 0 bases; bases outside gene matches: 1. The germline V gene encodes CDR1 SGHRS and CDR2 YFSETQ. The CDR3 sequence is CASSLALASTDTQYF. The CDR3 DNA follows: TGCGCCAGCAGCTTGGCACTAGCGAGCACAGATACGCAGTATTTT.

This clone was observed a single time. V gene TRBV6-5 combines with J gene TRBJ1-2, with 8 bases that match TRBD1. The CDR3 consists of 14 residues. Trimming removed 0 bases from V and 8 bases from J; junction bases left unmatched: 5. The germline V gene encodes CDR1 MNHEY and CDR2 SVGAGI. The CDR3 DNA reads TGTGCCAGCAGTTACTCGCAGGGGGCGTGGGGCTACACCTTC. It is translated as CASSYSQGAWGYTF.

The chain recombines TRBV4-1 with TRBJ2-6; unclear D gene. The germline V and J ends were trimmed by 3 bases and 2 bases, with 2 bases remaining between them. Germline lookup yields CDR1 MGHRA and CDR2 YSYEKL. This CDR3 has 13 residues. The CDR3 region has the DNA TGCGCCAGCAGCCAGCCTGGGGCCAACGTCCTGACTTTC. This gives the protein CASSQPGANVLTF.

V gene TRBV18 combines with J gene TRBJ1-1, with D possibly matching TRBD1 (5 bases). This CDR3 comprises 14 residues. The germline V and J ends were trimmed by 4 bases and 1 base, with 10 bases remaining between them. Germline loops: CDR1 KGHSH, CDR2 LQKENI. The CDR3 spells CASSRDGENTEAFF. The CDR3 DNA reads TGTGCCAGCTCACGGGACGGGGAGAACACTGAAGCTTTCTTT.

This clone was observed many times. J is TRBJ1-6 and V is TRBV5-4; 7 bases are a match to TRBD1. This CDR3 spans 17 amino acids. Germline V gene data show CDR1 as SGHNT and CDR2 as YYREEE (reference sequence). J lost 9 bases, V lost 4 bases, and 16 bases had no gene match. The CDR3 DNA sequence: TGTGCCAGCAGCGTAGCCGGGATGAGACAGGGAGGTTCACCCCTCCACTTT. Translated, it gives CASSVAGMRQGGSPLHF.

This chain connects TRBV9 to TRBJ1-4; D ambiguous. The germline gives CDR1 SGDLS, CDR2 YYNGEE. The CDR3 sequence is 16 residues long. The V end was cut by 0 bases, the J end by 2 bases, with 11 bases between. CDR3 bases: TGTGCCAGCAGCGTAGCTAGCGGTGCCACTAATGAAAAACTGTTTTTT. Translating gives CASSVASGATNEKLFF.